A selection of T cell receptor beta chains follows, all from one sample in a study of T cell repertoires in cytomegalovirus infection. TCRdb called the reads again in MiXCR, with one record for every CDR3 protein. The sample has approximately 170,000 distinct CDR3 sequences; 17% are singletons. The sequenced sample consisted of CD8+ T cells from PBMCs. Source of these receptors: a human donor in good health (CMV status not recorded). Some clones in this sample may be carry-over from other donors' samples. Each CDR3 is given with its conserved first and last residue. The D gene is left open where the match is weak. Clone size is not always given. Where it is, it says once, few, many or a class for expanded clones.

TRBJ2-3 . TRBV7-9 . TGTGCCAGCAGCCGAGGGAGGGATACGCAGTATTTT CASSRGRDTQYF
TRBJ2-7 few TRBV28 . TGTGCCAGCAGTTTAACTGATAGCTCCTACGAGCAGTACTTC CASSLTDSSYEQYF
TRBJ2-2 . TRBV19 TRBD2 TGTGCCAGCCGGCTAGCGGGAGCCGGGGAGCTGTTTTTT CASRLAGAGELFF
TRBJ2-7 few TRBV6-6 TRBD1 TGTGCCAGCAGTGACTGGGGACAGGGGACCTACGAGCAGTACTTC CASSDWGQGTYEQYF
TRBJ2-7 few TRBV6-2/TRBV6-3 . TGTGCCAGCAGTTACTCTACAGACTCCTACGAGCAGTACTTC CASSYSTDSYEQYF
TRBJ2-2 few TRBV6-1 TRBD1 TGTGCCAGCAGGGACAGGGCGGACGGGGAGCTGTTTTTT CASRDRADGELFF
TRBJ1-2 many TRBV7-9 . TGTGCCAGCAGCCCAGGGTTATCACTTACTAACTATGGCTACACCTTC CASSPGLSLTNYGYTF
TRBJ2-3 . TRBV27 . TGTGCCAGCAGTAGGGGTGCAGGGGATACGCAGTATTTT CASSRGAGDTQYF
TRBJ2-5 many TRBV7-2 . TGTGCCAGCAGCGCCCACTTTGGGTGGGAGACCCAGTACTTC CASSAHFGWETQYF
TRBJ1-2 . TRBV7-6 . TGTGCCAGCAGCGTCGATTATGGCTACACCTTC CASSVDYGYTF
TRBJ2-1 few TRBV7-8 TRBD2 TGTGCCAGCAGCTTCCGGACTAGCGGGAGCAATGAGCAGTTCTTC CASSFRTSGSNEQFF
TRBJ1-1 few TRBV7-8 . TGTGCCAGCAGCTTATCGTCGGGGAGCCTAAACACTGAAGCTTTCTTT CASSLSSGSLNTEAFF
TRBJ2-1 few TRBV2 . TGTGCCAGCAGTGACGGGGACTACAATGAGCAGTTCTTC CASSDGDYNEQFF
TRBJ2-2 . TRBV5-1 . TGCGCCAGCAGCTTGGTGGAGGGCGGGGAGCTGTTTTTT CASSLVEGGELFF
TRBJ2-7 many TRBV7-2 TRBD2 TGTGCCAGCAGCTGGACTAGCGGTACCTACGAGCAGTACTTC CASSWTSGTYEQYF
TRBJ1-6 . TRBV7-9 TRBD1 TGTGCCAGCAGCCAAGGACAGGCTCCCCTCCACTTT CASSQGQAPLHF
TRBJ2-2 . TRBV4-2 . TGTGCCAGCAGCCAAGGGGTGGGGAACACCGGGGAGCTGTTTTTT CASSQGVGNTGELFF
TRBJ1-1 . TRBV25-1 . TGTGCCAGCAGTGGCCGACGGACGAACACTGAAGCTTTCTTT CASSGRRTNTEAFF
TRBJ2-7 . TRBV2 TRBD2 TGTGCCAGCAGTGAAGCCTTAACTAGCGGCCGTGACGAGCAGTACTTC CASSEALTSGRDEQYF
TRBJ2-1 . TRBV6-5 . TGTGCCAGCAGTTATCGGGGGGCGAAGGATGAGCAGTTCTTC CASSYRGAKDEQFF
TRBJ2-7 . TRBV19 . TGTGCCAGTTCCTATATGGGGTCCCACGAGCAGTACTTC CASSYMGSHEQYF
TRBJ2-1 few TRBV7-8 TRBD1 TGTGCCAGCAGCCCATGGGACAGGGAATACAATGAGCAGTTCTTC CASSPWDREYNEQFF
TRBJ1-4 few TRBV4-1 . TGTGCCAGCAGCCGCCTTGGATCGGGGGAAAAACTGTTTTTT CASSRLGSGEKLFF
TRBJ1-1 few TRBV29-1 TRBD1 TGCAGCGTCAGACAGGGGGCGAACACTGAAGCTTTCTTT CSVRQGANTEAFF
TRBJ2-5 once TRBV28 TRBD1 TGTGCCAGCACCACAGGGGGAAAGACCCAGTACTTC CASTTGGKTQYF
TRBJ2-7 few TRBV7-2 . TGTGCCAGCAGCTTGTCAGTTTACGAGCAGTACTTC CASSLSVYEQYF
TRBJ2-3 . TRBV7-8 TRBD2 TGTGCCAGCAGCCGCATGAGCGGGGGGGCCTCCGGAGATACGCAGTATTTT CASSRMSGGASGDTQYF
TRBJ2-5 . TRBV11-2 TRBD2 TGTGCCAGCAGCGACTATACTAGCGGCCCGTACCAAGAGACCCAGTACTTC CASSDYTSGPYQETQYF
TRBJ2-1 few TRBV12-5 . TGTGCTAGTGGCCCCCCGGGGGGCATTATCGATGAGCAGTTCTTC CASGPPGGIIDEQFF
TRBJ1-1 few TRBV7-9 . TGTGCCAGCAGCTTACCCCAGGGGCTTCTCTTT CASSLPQGLLF
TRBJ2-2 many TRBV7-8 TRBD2 TGTGCCAGCAGCTTCGTAGCGGGAAAACCCGGGGAGCTGTTTTTT CASSFVAGKPGELFF
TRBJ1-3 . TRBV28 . TGTGCCAGCAGTTTGTCACCCCAAAGAGGAAACACCATATATTTT CASSLSPQRGNTIYF
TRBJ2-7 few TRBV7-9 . TGTGCCAGCAGCTTTGTTGAGGGCAAAACTGCCTACGAGCAGTACTTC CASSFVEGKTAYEQYF
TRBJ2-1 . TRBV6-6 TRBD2 TGTGCCAGCAGTTTCGGCGGGAGTGCTGAGCAGTTCTTC CASSFGGSAEQFF
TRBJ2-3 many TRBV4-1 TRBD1 TGCGCCAGCAGCCCCAGGGACAGCTACACAGATACGCAGTATTTT CASSPRDSYTDTQYF
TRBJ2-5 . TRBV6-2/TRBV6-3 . TGTGCCAGCAGTCCAGGGGAGGAGACCCAGTACTTC CASSPGEETQYF
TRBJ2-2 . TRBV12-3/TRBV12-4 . TGTGCCAGCATGCGGCCTGCAGGGCCGAACACCGGGGAGCTGTTTTTT CASMRPAGPNTGELFF
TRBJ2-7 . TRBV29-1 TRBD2 TGCAGCGTTGAAGGCGGGGGTAGCTCCTACGAGCAGTACTTC CSVEGGGSSYEQYF
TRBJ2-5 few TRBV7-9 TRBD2 TGTGCCAGCAGCTTAGAGAGCGGGAGCGACGGCCGGGAGACCCAGTACTTC CASSLESGSDGRETQYF
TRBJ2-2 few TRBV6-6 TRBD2 TGTGCCAGCAGAGAACTGGGGGGGGTCGGGGAGCTGTTTTTT CASRELGGVGELFF
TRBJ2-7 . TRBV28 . TGTGCCAGCAGTTTTCAGGGCACCGAGCAGTACTTC CASSFQGTEQYF
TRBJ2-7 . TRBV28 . TGTGCCAGCAGTCCGCTAGCAGAAAACTTCTACGAGCAGTACTTC CASSPLAENFYEQYF
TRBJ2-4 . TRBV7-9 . TGTGCCAGCAGCCCCCCCCTCCAGGGCGATCGGAACAGGCAGTACTTC CASSPPLQGDRNRQYF
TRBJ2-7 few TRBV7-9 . TGTGCCAGCAAAGTGGCCGGCTACGAGCAGTACTTC CASKVAGYEQYF
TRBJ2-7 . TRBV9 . TGTGCCAGCAGCCAGGGGGTGGGAGGCGAGCAGTACTTC CASSQGVGGEQYF
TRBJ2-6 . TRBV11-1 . TGTGCCAGCACCATCAACAGGGGAGGTGGGGCCAACGTCCTGACTTTC CASTINRGGGANVLTF
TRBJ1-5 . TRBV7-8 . TGTGCCAGCAGCTTAGGAGAAGGTTCGTCAGACCATCAGCCCCAGCATTTT CASSLGEGSSDHQPQHF
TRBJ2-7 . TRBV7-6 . TGTGCCAGCAGATCCGAGTCCTCCTACGAGCAGTACTTC CASRSESSYEQYF
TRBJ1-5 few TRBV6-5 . TGTGCCAGCAGTCACCGGGATCTCCGAGGCAATCAGCCCCAGCATTTT CASSHRDLRGNQPQHF
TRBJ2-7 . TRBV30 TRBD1 TGTGCCTGGAGTTTTACGGCAGGGGGAGAGCAGTACTTC CAWSFTAGGEQYF
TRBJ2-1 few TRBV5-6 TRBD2 TGTGCCAGCAGCCCACTGACTAGCGTGATGATCAATGAGCAGTTCTTC CASSPLTSVMINEQFF
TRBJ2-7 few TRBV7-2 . TGTGCCAGCAGCTTCGGGACCTACGAGCAGTACTTC CASSFGTYEQYF
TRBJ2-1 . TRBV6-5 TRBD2 TGTGCCAGCAGTTACTCACGACTAGCCGAGCAGTTCTTC CASSYSRLAEQFF
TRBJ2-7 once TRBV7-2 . TGTGCCAGCAGCTTGCATGAAAAGCGGATGATCTACGAGCAGTACTTC CASSLHEKRMIYEQYF
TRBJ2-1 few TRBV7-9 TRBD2 TGTGCCAGCAGCCCGAGACGCGGGAGGGCCTGGAATGAGCAGTTCTTC CASSPRRGRAWNEQFF